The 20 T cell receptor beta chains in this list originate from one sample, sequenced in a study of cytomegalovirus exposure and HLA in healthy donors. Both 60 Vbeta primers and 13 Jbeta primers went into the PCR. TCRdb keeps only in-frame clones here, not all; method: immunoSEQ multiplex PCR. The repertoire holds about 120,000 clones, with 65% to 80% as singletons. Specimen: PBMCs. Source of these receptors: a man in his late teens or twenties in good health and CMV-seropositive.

The CDR3 loop is CASSPRTGELFF. The CDR3 DNA follows: TGTGCCAGCAGCCCTCGGACCGGGGAGCTGTTTTTT. The chain carries TRBV11-3 and TRBJ2-2; no clear D gene. Trimming left V 5 bases short and J 5 bases short, with 6 bases between. This CDR3 has 12 amino acids. Germline CDR1 reads SGHNT; CDR2 reads YENEEA.

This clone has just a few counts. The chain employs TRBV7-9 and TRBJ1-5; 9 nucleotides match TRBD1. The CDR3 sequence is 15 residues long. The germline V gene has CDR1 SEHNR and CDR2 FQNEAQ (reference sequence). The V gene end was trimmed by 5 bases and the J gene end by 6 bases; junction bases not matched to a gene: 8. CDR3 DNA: TGTGCCAGCAGCATGGACAGGGGAGGTATTCAGCCCCAGCATTTT. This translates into CASSMDRGGIQPQHF.

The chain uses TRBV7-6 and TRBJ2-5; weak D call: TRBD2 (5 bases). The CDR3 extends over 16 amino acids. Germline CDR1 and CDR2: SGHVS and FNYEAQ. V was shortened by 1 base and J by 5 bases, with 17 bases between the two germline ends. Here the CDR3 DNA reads TGTGCCAGCAGCTTAGGATTCGGGGTTAGAGGGGAGACCCAGTACTTC. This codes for CASSLGFGVRGETQYF.

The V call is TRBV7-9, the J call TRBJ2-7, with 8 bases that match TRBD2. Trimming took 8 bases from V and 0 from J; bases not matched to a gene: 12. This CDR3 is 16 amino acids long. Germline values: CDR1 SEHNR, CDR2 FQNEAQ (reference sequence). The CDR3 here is CASGVSGARSSYEQYF. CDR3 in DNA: TGTGCCAGCGGGGTTAGCGGGGCCCGTTCCTCCTACGAGCAGTACTTC. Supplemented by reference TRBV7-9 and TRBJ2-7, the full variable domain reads DTGVSQNPRHKITKRGQNVTFRCDPISEHNRLYWYRQTLGQGPEFLTYFQNEAQLEKSRLLSDRFSAERPKGSFSTLEIQRTEQGDSAMYLCASGVSGARSSYEQYFGPGTRLTVT.

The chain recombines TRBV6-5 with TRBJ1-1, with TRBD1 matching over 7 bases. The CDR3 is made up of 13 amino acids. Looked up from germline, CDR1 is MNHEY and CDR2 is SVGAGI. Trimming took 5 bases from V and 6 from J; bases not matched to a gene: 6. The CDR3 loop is CASSRPRGAEAFF. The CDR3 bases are TGTGCCAGCAGTCGTCCCAGGGGGGCTGAAGCTTTCTTT.

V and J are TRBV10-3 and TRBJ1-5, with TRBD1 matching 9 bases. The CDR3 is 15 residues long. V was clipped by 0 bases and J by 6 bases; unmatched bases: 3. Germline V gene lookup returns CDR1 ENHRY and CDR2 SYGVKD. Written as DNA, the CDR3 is TGTGCCATCAGTGAGTCGACAGGGGGACGTCAGCCCCAGCATTTT. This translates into CAISESTGGRQPQHF.

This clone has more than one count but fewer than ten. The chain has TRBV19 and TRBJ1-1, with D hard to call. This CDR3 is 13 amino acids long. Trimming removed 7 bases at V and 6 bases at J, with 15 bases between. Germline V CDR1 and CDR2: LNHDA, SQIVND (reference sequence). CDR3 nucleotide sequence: TGTGCCAGTACCGAAAAACGGTTTGCTGAAGCTTTCTTT. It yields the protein CASTEKRFAEAFF.

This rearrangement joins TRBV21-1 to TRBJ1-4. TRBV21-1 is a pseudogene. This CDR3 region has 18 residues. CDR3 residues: CASSKGGGGVTTNEKLFF. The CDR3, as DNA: TGTGCCAGCAGCAAAGGGGGGGGAGGGGTGACAACTAATGAAAAACTGTTTTTT.

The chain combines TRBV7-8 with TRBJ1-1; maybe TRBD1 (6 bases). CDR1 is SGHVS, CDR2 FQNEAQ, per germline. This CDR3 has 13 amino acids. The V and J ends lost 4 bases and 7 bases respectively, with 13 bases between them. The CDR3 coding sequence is TGTGCCAGCAGCTCCCCCGGGACACGTGAAGCTTTCTTT. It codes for CASSSPGTREAFF.

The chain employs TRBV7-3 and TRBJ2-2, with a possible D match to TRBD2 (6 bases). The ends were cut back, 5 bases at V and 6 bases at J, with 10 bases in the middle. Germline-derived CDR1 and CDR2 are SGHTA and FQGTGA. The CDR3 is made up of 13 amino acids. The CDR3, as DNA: TGTGCCAGCAGCCCCAGGGAGGCCGGGGAGCTGTTTTTT. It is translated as CASSPREAGELFF.

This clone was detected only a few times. This chain's CDR3 is CASSQLAGSHEQFF. CDR3 bases: TGCGCCAGCAGCCAACTAGCGGGGTCGCATGAGCAGTTCTTC. The chain joins TRBV4-1 to TRBJ2-1, with 9 positions matching TRBD2. The length of the CDR3 is 14 residues. V lost 2 bases, J lost 8 bases, and 4 bases stayed unmatched. The V gene's germline CDR1 is MGHRA and CDR2 YSYEKL.

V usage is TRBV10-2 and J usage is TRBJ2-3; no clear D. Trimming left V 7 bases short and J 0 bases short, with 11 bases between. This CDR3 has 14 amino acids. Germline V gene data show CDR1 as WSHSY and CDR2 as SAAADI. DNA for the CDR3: TGCGCCAGCATGAAGGCGGTTAGCACAGATACGCAGTATTTT. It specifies CASMKAVSTDTQYF.

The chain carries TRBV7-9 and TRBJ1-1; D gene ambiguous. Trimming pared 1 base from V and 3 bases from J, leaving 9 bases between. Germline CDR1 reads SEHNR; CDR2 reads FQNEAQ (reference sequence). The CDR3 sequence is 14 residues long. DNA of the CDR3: TGTGCCAGCAGCTTAGTCCAGATATACACTGAAGCTTTCTTT. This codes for CASSLVQIYTEAFF.

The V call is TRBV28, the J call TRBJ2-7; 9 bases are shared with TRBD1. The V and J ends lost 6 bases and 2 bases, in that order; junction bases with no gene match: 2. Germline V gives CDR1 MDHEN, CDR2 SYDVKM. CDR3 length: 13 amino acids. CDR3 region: CASRGQGTYEQYF. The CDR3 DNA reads TGTGCCAGCAGGGGACAGGGAACCTACGAGCAGTACTTC.

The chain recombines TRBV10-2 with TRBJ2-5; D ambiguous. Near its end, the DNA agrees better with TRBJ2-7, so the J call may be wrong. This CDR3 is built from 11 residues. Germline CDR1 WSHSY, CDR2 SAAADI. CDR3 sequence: CASSGEYEQYF. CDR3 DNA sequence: TGCGCCAGCAGTGGTGAATACGAGCAGTACTTC.

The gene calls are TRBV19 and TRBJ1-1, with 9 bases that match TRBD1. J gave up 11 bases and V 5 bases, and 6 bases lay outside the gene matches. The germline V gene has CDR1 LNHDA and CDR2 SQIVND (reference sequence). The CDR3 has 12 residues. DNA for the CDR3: TGTGCCAGTAGTCTCCGGGACAGGGTCGCTTTCTTT. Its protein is CASSLRDRVAFF. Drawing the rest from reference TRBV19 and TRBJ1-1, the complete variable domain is DGGITQSPKYLFRKEGQNVTLSCEQNLNHDAMYWYRQDPGQGLRLIYYSQIVNDFQKGDIAEGYSVSREKKESFPLTVTSAQKNPTAFYLCASSLRDRVAFFGQGTRLTVV.

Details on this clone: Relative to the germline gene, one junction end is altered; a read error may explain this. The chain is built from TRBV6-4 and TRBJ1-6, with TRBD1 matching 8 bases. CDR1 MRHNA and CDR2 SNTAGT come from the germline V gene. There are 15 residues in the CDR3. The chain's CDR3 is CASSDSGTGNSPLHF. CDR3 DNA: TGTGCCAGCAGCGACTCCGGGACAGGAAATTCACCCCTCCACTTT.

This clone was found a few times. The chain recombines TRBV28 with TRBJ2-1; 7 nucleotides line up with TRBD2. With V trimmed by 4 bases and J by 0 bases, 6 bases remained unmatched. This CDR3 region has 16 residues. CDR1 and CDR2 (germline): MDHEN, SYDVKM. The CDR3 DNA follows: TGTGCCAGCAGTTCCCTAGCGGTTAGCTCCTACAATGAGCAGTTCTTC. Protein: CASSSLAVSSYNEQFF.

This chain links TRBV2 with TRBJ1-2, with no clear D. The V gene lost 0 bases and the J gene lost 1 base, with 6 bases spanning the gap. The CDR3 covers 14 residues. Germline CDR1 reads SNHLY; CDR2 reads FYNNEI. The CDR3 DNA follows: TGTGCCAGCAGTGAAGCGGTCAGTAACTATGGCTACACCTTC. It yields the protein CASSEAVSNYGYTF.

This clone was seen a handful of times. The CDR3 sequence: CASSLDPRKAGSGNTIYF. CDR3 DNA sequence: TGCGCCAGCAGCTTGGACCCCCGGAAGGCGGGCTCTGGAAACACCATATATTTT. The chain employs TRBV5-1 and TRBJ1-3; D remains unclear. Germline loops: CDR1 SGHRS, CDR2 YFSETQ. The CDR3 totals 18 residues. The germline V and J ends were trimmed by 0 bases and 0 bases, with 16 bases remaining between them.